This TCR beta chain was identified in a study of T cell repertoires in cytomegalovirus infection. Study summary: Indicated by public TCR beta signatures were CMV infection and matching HLA type.

MiXCR was run by TCRdb on the reads, yielding one entry per CDR3 protein. The sample has 510,000 or so distinct CDR3 sequences, more than 25% seen once. The ends were cut back, 2 bases at V and 7 bases at J, with 15 bases in the middle. This CDR3 is 15 amino acids long. The germline gives CDR1 SEHNR, CDR2 FQNEAQ (reference sequence). This clonotype originated in a human donor in good health (CMV status not recorded). Some clones in this sample may be carry-over from other donors' samples. The source material was PBMCs. J is TRBJ2-1 and V is TRBV7-9; D gene unclear. The DNA of the CDR3 is TGTGCCAGCAGCTTATGGCTCGTGGAACGGAATGAGCAGTTCTTC. It encodes CASSLWLVERNEQFF.